These T cell receptor beta chains were read from a single sample in a study of cytomegalovirus exposure and HLA in healthy donors. Method: immunoSEQ multiplex PCR; TCRdb's copy keeps in-frame clones and lacks some. Altogether about 120,000 clones are present, 77% being singletons, with the ten largest covering 5.8%. Sequenced material: PBMCs. All receptors derive from a man aged 18 to 30 in good health and CMV-seropositive. Both conserved end residues are part of each CDR3. The order of the fields is D gene, CDR3 length, clone size, V gene, J gene, CDR3 protein, CDR3 DNA. The D gene is left open where the match is weak. The listing skips clone size in some rows; elsewhere it reads once, few, many or a size class.

>TRBD2|15|.|TRBV19|TRBJ2-7
CASKMAASGAYEQYF
TGTGCCAGTAAGATGGCGGCTAGCGGGGCCTACGAGCAGTACTTC
>.|15|few|TRBV6-5|TRBJ1-4
CASSYRGLANEKLFF
TGTGCCAGCAGTTACCGAGGACTGGCTAATGAAAAACTGTTTTTT
>.|11|.|TRBV5-4|TRBJ2-7
CASSLGAEQYF
TGTGCCAGCAGCTTGGGAGCCGAGCAGTACTTC
>.|14|.|TRBV19|TRBJ2-7
CASSLDGGRYEQYF
TGTGCCAGTAGCCTCGACGGGGGTAGGTACGAGCAGTACTTC
>.|17|.|TRBV5-1|TRBJ1-2
CASSWGGTLRTNYGYTF
TGCGCCAGCAGCTGGGGAGGCACTTTGAGGACAAACTATGGCTACACCTTC
>TRBD1|15|.|TRBV18|TRBJ1-5
CASSPRGNRDQPQHF
TGTGCCAGCTCACCCAGGGGGAATCGAGATCAGCCCCAGCATTTT
>TRBD2|16|few|TRBV4-2|TRBJ2-5
CASSLGLAGAQETQYF
TGTGCCAGCAGCTTGGGGCTAGCGGGGGCGCAAGAGACCCAGTACTTC
>TRBD1|14|.|TRBV30|TRBJ1-2
CAWSNSWDSYGYTF
TGTGCCTGGAGTAATAGTTGGGACAGCTATGGCTACACCTTC
>.|13|.|TRBV7-6|TRBJ2-7
CASSPGPSYEQYF
TGTGCCAGCAGCCCCGGTCCCTCCTACGAGCAGTACTTC
>.|14|.|TRBV7-8|TRBJ2-7
CASRRGRGIGEQYF
TGTGCCAGCAGGAGGGGCAGGGGCATTGGCGAGCAGTACTTC
>TRBD2|15|.|TRBV18|TRBJ2-1
CASSSDLPWREGLFF
TGTGCCAGCTCATCCGACCTGCCTTGGCGGGAGGGTCTATTCTTC
>TRBD2|17|.|TRBV9|TRBJ2-3
CASSVALSGGAANTQYF
TGTGCCAGCAGCGTAGCCCTCAGCGGGGGGGCGGCGAATACGCAGTATTTT
>.|13|.|TRBV6-5|TRBJ2-7
CASSLTLSYEQYF
TGTGCCAGCAGTTTAACTCTCTCCTACGAGCAGTACTTC
>TRBD1|14|.|TRBV30|TRBJ1-2
CAWSHGTGDYGYTF
TGTGCCTGGTCCCATGGGACAGGGGATTATGGCTACACCTTC
>.|13|.|TRBV6-6|TRBJ1-5
CASSYSEIQPQHF
TGTGCCAGCAGTTACTCGGAGATACAGCCCCAGCATTTT
>.|14|.|TRBV18|TRBJ2-7
CASSPPIASYEQYF
TGTGCCAGCTCTCCCCCGATTGCGTCCTACGAGCAGTACTTC
>.|15|.|TRBV6-5|TRBJ1-5
CASSPGHLSNQPQHF
TGTGCCAGCAGCCCGGGACACCTTAGCAATCAGCCCCAGCATTTT
>.|16|.|TRBV7-7|TRBJ2-6
CASSFLGASGANVLTF
TGTGCTAGCAGCTTCCTGGGGGCTTCTGGGGCCAACGTCCTGACTTTC
>.|14|.|TRBV7-6|TRBJ2-5
CASSLVGRQETQYF
TGTGCCAGCAGCTTAGTTGGCCGCCAAGAGACCCAGTACTTC
>.|16|once|TRBV19|TRBJ2-1
CASSIGGQPFYSEQFF
TGTGCCAGTAGTATTGGAGGACAGCCGTTTTATAGTGAGCAGTTCTTC
>.|13|once|TRBV5-1|TRBJ2-1
CASSLGEAGEQFF
TGCGCCAGCAGCTTGGGGGAGGCGGGTGAGCAGTTCTTC
>TRBD2|16|.|TRBV18|TRBJ2-1
CASSPPAGVNYNEQFF
TGTGCCAGCTCACCACCGGCGGGAGTGAACTACAATGAGCAGTTCTTC
>.|14|.|TRBV5-1|TRBJ1-1
CASSAGGLSTEAFF
TGCGCCAGCAGCGCGGGAGGTTTGAGCACTGAAGCTTTCTTT
>TRBD1|16|.|TRBV13|TRBJ1-2
CASSSGTGKNIYGYTF
TGTGCCAGCAGCTCCGGGACAGGGAAAAATATCTATGGCTACACCTTC
>.|14|.|TRBV28|TRBJ1-2
CASTLTESRYGYTF
TGTGCCAGCACCCTTACAGAGTCCCGCTATGGCTACACCTTC
>.|14|.|TRBV5-1|TRBJ2-7
CASSFSDSPYEQYF
TGCGCCAGCAGCTTCAGCGACTCCCCCTACGAGCAGTACTTC
>.|15|few|TRBV11-2|TRBJ2-1
CASSLDLAEYNEQFF
TGTGCCAGCAGCTTAGATTTAGCGGAGTACAATGAGCAGTTCTTC
>TRBD1|15|.|TRBV6-5|TRBJ1-4
CASSLQRGRLYELFF
TGTGCCAGCAGTCTCCAGAGGGGGCGTCTTTATGAGCTGTTTTTT
>.|18|once|TRBV19|TRBJ1-3
CASSTLPGTAESGNTIYF
TGTGCCAGTAGTACACTTCCCGGGACTGCTGAGTCTGGAAACACCATATATTTT
>.|13|.|TRBV4-1|TRBJ2-7
CASSQLSSYEQYF
TGCGCCAGCAGCCAACTCAGCTCCTACGAGCAGTACTTC
>.|16|.|TRBV19|TRBJ2-2
CARVTGLQGFAGELFF
TGTGCCAGGGTCACGGGGTTACAGGGTTTCGCCGGGGAGCTGTTTTTT
>TRBD1|16|.|TRBV7-9|TRBJ1-1
CASSLEQGSRHTEAFF
TGTGCCAGCAGCTTAGAACAGGGGAGTAGGCACACTGAAGCTTTCTTT
>TRBD1|13|.|TRBV6-5|TRBJ2-7
CASSRTGAVEQYF
TGTGCCAGCAGCCGCACAGGGGCAGTCGAGCAGTACTTC
>.|14|.|TRBV5-1|TRBJ2-7
CASSRTAQDYEQYF
TGCGCCAGCAGCAGGACAGCCCAAGACTACGAGCAGTACTTC
>.|12|.|TRBV6-1|TRBJ2-7
CASSEHTTGQYF
TGTGCCAGCAGTGAACATACGACGGGGCAGTACTTC
>.|16|.|TRBV6-5|TRBJ1-6
CASSYSARGGETPLHF
TGTGCCAGCAGTTACTCGGCCCGAGGGGGGGAGACACCCCTCCACTTT
>.|15|.|TRBV7-8|TRBJ1-2
CASSGDRDIDYGYTF
TGTGCCAGCAGCGGGGACCGGGACATCGACTATGGCTACACCTTC
>TRBD2|15|.|TRBV29-1|TRBJ2-3
CSVQASGGNTDTQYF
TGCAGCGTTCAAGCCAGCGGGGGGAACACAGATACGCAGTATTTT
>TRBD1|14|.|TRBV6-1|TRBJ2-1
CASSRQGPYNEQFF
TGTGCCAGCAGTCGACAGGGACCCTACAATGAGCAGTTCTTC
>TRBD2|14|.|TRBV7-3|TRBJ2-2
CASSLSSGRSELFF
TGTGCCAGCAGCCTATCTAGCGGGAGATCGGAGCTGTTTTTT
>TRBD1|14|once|TRBV7-9|TRBJ1-1
CASSQTGGFTEAFF
TGTGCCAGCAGCCAAACAGGGGGATTCACTGAAGCTTTCTTT
>.|16|.|TRBV28|TRBJ1-1
CASSSGAAIMNTEAFF
TGTGCCAGCAGTTCTGGGGCAGCGATCATGAACACTGAAGCTTTCTTT
>.|15|few|TRBV9|TRBJ1-1
CASSVGDWGNTEAFF
TGTGCCAGCAGCGTAGGGGACTGGGGGAACACTGAAGCTTTCTTT
>.|13|.|TRBV19|TRBJ2-1
CASSLSAGQEQFF
TGTGCCAGTAGTCTCTCCGCGGGGCAGGAGCAGTTCTTC
>.|13|once|TRBV7-6|TRBJ1-2
CASSLGEQNGYTF
TGTGCCAGCAGCTTAGGGGAGCAGAATGGCTACACCTTC
>TRBD1|13|.|TRBV7-9|TRBJ1-2
CASSVPGGYGYTF
TGTGCCAGCAGCGTTCCAGGGGGCTATGGCTACACCTTC
>.|14|few|TRBV7-7|TRBJ2-2
CASSLRGEAGELFF
TGTGCTAGCAGCTTAAGAGGGGAGGCCGGGGAGCTGTTTTTT
>TRBD1|14|once|TRBV27|TRBJ2-2
CASSLDRDTGELFF
TGTGCCAGCAGCCTCGACAGGGACACCGGGGAGCTGTTTTTT
>.|14|.|TRBV9|TRBJ1-3
CASSVATGGNTIYF
TGTGCCAGCAGCGTGGCGACGGGAGGAAACACCATATATTTT
>.|15|once|TRBV11-3|TRBJ2-5
CASSLDSGDGETQYF
TGTGCCAGCAGCTTAGATTCGGGAGATGGGGAGACCCAGTACTTC
>.|20|.|TRBV28|TRBJ1-6
CASSFLSSGKTGSYNSPLHF
TGTGCCAGCAGTTTCTTATCCTCCGGGAAAACAGGGTCCTATAATTCACCCCTCCACTTT
>.|16|few|TRBV5-4|TRBJ2-1
CASSLRQSSSYNEQFF
TGTGCCAGCAGCCTACGACAGTCGAGCTCCTACAATGAGCAGTTCTTC
>TRBD1|14|once|TRBV6-5|TRBJ2-5
CASQPGQGPETQYF
TGTGCCAGTCAACCTGGACAGGGCCCAGAGACCCAGTACTTC
>.|11|.|TRBV19|TRBJ2-3
CATQITDTQYF
TGTGCCACACAAATCACAGATACGCAGTATTTT
>TRBD1|14|.|TRBV2|TRBJ2-3
CASTRGGATDTQYF
TGTGCCAGCACAAGAGGGGGCGCGACAGATACGCAGTATTTT